The T cell receptor (beta chain) under discussion was sequenced for a study of T cell changes during pregnancy in multiple sclerosis. TCRdb's table, derived via immunoSEQ multiplex PCR, lists solely in-frame clones and lacks some. Among over 70,000 clones listed, 90% to 95% were seen once. The CDR3 has 16 residues. The trim removed 0 bases at V and 0 bases at J, leaving 4 bases unmatched. Germline values: CDR1 SGHNT, CDR2 YYREEE (reference sequence). This rearrangement joins TRBV5-4 to TRBJ2-7, with 9 bases identical to TRBD1. This receptor was obtained from a female donor with multiple sclerosis, enrolled in a pregnancy study. The source material was peripheral blood, sampled in the third trimester of pregnancy. This chain's CDR3 is CASSLATGGPSYEQYF. DNA for the CDR3: TGTGCCAGCAGCTTGGCAACAGGGGGCCCCTCCTACGAGCAGTACTTC. Based on the CDR3 plus reference TRBV5-4 and TRBJ2-7, the full variable domain is ETGVTQSPTHLIKTRGQQVTLRCSSQSGHNTVSWYQQALGQGPQFIFQYYREEENGRGNFPPRFSGLQFPNYSSELNVNALELDDSALYLCASSLATGGPSYEQYFGPGTRLTVT.